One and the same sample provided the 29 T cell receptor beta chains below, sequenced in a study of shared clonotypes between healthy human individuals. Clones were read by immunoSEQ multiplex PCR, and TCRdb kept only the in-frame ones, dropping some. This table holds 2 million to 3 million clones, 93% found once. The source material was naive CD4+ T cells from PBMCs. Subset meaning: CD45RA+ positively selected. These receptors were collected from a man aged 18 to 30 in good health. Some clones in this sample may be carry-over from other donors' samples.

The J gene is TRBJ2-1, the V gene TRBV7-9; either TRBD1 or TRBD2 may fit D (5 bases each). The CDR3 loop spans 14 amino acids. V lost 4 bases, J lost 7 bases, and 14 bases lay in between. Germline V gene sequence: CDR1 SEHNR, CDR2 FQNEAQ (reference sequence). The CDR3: CASSYERGSNEQFF. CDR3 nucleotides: TGTGCCAGCAGCTATGAACGGGGCTCAAATGAGCAGTTCTTC.

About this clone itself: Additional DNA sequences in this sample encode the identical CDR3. The CDR3 sequence is CSVEGGGTDTQYF. In DNA, the CDR3 is TGCAGCGTTGAAGGGGGGGGGACAGATACGCAGTATTTT. The chain employs TRBV29-1 and TRBJ2-3; TRBD2 matches 7 bases. The CDR3 has 13 amino acids. V lost 1 base, J lost 3 bases, and 1 base stayed unmatched. Germline V gene sequence: CDR1 SQVTM, CDR2 ANQGSEA.

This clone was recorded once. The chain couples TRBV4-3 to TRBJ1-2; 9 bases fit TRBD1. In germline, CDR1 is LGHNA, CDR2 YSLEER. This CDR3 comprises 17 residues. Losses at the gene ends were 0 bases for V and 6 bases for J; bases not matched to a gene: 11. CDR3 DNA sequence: TGCGCCAGCAGCCAAGAGGCTGGAAGGACAGGGGACAATGGCTACACCTTC. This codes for CASSQEAGRTGDNGYTF.

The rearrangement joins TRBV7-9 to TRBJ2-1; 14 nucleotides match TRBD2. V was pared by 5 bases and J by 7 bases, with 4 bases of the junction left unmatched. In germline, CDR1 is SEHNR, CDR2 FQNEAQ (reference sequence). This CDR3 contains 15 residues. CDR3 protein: CASSTGLAGENEQFF. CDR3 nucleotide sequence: TGTGCCAGCAGCACGGGACTAGCGGGAGAAAATGAGCAGTTCTTC.

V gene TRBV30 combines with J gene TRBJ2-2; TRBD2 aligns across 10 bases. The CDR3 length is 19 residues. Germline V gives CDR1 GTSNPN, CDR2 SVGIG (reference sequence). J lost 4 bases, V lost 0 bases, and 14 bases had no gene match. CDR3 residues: CAWSVLSGRALGGTGELFF. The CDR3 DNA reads TGTGCCTGGAGTGTACTGAGCGGGAGGGCCCTCGGGGGCACCGGGGAGCTGTTTTTT.

In nucleotides, the CDR3 is TGTGCCTGGAGTGTTGTGGCGGGATCAAGCACAGATACGCAGTATTTT. As protein: CAWSVVAGSSTDTQYF. The chain links TRBV30 to TRBJ2-3; maybe TRBD2 (6 bases). Trimming cost V 0 bases and J 0 bases, with 13 bases left between them. CDR3 size: 16 residues. From germline, CDR1 is GTSNPN and CDR2 SVGIG (reference sequence).

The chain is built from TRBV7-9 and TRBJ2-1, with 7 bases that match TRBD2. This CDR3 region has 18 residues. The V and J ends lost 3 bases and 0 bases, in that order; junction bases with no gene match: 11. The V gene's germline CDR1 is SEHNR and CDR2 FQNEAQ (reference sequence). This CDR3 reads CASSLNPSGWSSYNEQFF. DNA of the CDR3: TGTGCCAGCAGCTTGAATCCTAGCGGCTGGAGCTCCTACAATGAGCAGTTCTTC. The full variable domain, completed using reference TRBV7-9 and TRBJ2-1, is DTGVSQNPRHKITKRGQNVTFRCDPISEHNRLYWYRQTLGQGPEFLTYFQNEAQLEKSRLLSDRFSAERPKGSFSTLEIQRTEQGDSAMYLCASSLNPSGWSSYNEQFFGPGTRLTVL.

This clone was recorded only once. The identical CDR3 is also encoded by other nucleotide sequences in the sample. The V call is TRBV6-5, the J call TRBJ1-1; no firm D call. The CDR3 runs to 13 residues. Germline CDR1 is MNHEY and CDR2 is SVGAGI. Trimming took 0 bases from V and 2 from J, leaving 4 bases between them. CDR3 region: CASSYSANTEAFF. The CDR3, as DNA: TGTGCCAGCAGTTACTCAGCAAACACTGAAGCTTTCTTT.

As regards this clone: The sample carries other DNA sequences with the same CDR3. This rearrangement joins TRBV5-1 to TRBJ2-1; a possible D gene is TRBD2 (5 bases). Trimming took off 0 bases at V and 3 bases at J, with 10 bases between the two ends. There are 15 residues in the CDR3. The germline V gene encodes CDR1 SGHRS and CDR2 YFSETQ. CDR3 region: CASSLGGSNYNEQFF. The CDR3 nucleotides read TGCGCCAGCAGCTTGGGAGGGTCCAACTACAATGAGCAGTTCTTC.

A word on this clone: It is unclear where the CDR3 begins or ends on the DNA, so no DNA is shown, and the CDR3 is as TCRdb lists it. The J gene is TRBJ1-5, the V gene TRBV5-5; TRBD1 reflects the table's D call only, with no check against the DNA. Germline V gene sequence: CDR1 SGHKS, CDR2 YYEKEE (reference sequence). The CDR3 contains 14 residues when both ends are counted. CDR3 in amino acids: CASSSSTRGQPQHF.

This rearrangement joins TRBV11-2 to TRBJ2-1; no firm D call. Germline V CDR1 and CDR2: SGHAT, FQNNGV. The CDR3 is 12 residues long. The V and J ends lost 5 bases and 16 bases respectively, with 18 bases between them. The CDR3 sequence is CASSPGAPPYFF. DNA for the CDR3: TGTGCCAGCAGCCCGGGCGCCCCCCCATACTTCTTC.

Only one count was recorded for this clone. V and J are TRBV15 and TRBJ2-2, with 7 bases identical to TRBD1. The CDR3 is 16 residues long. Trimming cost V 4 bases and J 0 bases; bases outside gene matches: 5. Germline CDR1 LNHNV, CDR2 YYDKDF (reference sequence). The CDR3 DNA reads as TGTGCCACCAGCATAACAGGGGAAACGAACACCGGGGAGCTGTTTTTT. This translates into CATSITGETNTGELFF.

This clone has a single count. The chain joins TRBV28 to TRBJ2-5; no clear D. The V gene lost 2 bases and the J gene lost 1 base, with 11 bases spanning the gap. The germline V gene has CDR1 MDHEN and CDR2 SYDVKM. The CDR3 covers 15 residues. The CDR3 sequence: CASSLMGKGQETQYF. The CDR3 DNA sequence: TGTGCCAGCAGTTTAATGGGGAAAGGCCAAGAGACCCAGTACTTC.

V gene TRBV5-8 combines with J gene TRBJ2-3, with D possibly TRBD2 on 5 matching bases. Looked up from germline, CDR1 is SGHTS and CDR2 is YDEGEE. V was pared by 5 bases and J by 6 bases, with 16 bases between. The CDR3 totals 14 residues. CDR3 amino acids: CASRSGLTGDTQYF. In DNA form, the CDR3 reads TGTGCCAGCAGATCAGGACTGACGGGGGATACGCAGTATTTT.

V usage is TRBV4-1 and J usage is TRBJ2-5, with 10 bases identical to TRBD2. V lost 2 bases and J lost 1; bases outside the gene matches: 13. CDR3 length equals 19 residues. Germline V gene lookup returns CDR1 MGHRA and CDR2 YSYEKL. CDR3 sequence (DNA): TGCGCCAGCAGCCAACCAACGGGTAGCGGGGGGTTCCTCCAAGAGACCCAGTACTTC. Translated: CASSQPTGSGGFLQETQYF.

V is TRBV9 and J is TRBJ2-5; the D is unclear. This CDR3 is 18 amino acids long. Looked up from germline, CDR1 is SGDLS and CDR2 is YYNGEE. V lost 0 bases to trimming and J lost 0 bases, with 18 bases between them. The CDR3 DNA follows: TGTGCCAGCAGCGTAGGTTCAGTGCTCTCCTCGTACCAAGAGACCCAGTACTTC. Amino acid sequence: CASSVGSVLSSYQETQYF.

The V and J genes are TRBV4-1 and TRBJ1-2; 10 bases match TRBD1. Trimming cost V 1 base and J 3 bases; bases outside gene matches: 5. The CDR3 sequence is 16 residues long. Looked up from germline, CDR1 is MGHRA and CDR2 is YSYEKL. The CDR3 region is CASSQGQGAPDYGYTF. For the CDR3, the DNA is TGCGCCAGCAGCCAAGGACAGGGGGCGCCGGACTATGGCTACACCTTC.

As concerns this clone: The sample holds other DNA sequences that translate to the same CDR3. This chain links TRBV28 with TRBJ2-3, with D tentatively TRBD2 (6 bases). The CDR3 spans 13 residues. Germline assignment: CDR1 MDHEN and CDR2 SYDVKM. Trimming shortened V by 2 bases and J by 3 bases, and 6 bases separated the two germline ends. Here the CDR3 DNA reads TGTGCCAGCAGTTTAGGGGGGACAGATACGCAGTATTTT. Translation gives CASSLGGTDTQYF. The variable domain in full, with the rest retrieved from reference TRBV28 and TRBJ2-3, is DVKVTQSSRYLVKRTGEKVFLECVQDMDHENMFWYRQDPGLGLRLIYFSYDVKMKEKGDIPEGYSVSREKKERFSLILESASTNQTSMYLCASSLGGTDTQYFGPGTRLTVL.

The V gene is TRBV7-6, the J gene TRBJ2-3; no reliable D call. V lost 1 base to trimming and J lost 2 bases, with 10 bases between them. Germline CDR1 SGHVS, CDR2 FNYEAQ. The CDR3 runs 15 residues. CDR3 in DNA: TGTGCCAGCAGCTTAGTGCACAGCGTCACAGATACGCAGTATTTT. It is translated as CASSLVHSVTDTQYF.

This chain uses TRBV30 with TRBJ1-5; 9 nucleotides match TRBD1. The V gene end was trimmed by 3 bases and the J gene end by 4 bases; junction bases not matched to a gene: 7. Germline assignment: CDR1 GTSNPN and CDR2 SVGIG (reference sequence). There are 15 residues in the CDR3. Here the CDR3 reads CAWRGGQGFNQPQHF. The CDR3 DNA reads TGTGCCTGGAGGGGGGGACAGGGTTTTAATCAGCCCCAGCATTTT.

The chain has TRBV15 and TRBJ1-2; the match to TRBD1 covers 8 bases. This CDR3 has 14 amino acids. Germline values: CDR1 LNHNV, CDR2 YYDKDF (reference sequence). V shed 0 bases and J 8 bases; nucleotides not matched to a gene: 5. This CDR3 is CATSRDRTGGGYTF. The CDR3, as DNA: TGTGCCACCAGCAGAGATCGAACAGGGGGAGGCTACACCTTC.

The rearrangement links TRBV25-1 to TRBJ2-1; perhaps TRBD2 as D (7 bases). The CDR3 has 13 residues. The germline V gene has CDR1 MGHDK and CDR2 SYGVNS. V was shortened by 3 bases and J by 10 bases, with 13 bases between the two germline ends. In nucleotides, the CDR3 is TGTGCCAGCAGTGATGGGGGGGCCGAAGAGCAGTTCTTC. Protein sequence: CASSDGGAEEQFF.

The CDR3, as DNA: TGCGCCAGCAGCCCAAAGACAGGGACGAACACCGGGGAGCTGTTTTTT. Translation: CASSPKTGTNTGELFF. V is TRBV5-1 and J is TRBJ2-2; 7 bases fit TRBD1. Germline values: CDR1 SGHRS, CDR2 YFSETQ. The CDR3 is 16 amino acids. Unmatched junction bases numbered 6, after V lost 4 bases and J lost 0 bases. The variable domain in full, with the rest retrieved from reference TRBV5-1 and TRBJ2-2, is KAGVTQTPRYLIKTRGQQVTLSCSPISGHRSVSWYQQTPGQGLQFLFEYFSETQRNKGNFPGRFSGRQFSNSRSEMNVSTLELGDSALYLCASSPKTGTNTGELFFGEGSRLTVL.

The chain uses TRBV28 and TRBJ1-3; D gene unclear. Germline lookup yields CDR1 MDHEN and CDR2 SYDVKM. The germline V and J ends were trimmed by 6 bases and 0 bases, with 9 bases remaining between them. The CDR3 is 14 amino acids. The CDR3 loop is CASSVALSGNTIYF. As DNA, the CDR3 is TGTGCCAGCAGCGTGGCTCTCTCTGGAAACACCATATATTTT.

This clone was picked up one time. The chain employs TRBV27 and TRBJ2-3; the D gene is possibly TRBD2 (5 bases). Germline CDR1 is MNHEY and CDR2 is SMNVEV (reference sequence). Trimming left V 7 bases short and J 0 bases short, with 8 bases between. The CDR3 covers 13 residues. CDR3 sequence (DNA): TGTGCCAGCAAGCGGAGTAGCACAGATACGCAGTATTTT. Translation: CASKRSSTDTQYF.

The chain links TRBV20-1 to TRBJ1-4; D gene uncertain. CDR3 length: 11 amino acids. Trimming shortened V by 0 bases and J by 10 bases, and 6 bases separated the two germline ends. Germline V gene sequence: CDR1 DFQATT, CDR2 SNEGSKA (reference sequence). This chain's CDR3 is CSARDPGKLFF. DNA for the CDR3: TGCAGTGCTAGAGACCCGGGAAAACTGTTTTTT.

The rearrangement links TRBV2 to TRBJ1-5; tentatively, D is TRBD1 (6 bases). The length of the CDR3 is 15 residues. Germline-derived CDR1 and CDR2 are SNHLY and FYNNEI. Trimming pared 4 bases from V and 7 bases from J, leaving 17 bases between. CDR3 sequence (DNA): TGTGCCAGCAGTGCTCAACTCGGGACAAACCAGCCCCAGCATTTT. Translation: CASSAQLGTNQPQHF.

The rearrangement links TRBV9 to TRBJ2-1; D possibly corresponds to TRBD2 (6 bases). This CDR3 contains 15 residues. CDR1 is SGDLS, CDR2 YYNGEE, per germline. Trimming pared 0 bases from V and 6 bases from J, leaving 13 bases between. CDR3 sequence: CASSVGGGPSNEQFF. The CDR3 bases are TGTGCCAGCAGCGTAGGAGGAGGGCCATCCAATGAGCAGTTCTTC.

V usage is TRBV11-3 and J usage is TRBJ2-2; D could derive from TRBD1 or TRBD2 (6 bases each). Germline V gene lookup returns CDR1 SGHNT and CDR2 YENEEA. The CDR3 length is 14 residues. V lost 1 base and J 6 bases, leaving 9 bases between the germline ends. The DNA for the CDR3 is TGTGCCAGCAGCTTAGGCGGGACACCCGGGGAGCTGTTTTTT. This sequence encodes CASSLGGTPGELFF.